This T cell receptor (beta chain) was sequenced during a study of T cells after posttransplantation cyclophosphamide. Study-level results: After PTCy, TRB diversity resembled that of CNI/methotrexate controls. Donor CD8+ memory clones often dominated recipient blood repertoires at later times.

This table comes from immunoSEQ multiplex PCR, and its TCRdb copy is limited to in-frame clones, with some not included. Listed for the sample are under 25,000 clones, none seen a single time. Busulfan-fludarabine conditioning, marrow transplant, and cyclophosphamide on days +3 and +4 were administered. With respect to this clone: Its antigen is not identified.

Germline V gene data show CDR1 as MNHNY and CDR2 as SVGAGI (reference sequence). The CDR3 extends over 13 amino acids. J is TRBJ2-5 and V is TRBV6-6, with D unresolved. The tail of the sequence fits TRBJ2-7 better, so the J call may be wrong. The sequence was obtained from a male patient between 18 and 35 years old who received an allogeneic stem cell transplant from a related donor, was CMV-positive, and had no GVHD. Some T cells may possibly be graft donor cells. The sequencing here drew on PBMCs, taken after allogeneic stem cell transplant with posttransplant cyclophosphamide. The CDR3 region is CASSYSKSYEQYF. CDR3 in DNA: TGTGCCAGCAGTTACTCGAAGAGTTACGAGCAGTACTTC.